This TCR beta chain was documented in a study of vaccination effects on CD4 cells after COVID-19. Pools of viral peptides were used by the ViraFEST assay to expand antigen-specific CD4+ T cells ahead of sequencing. Having been cultured for about ten days, the cells underwent CD4+ T cell isolation. Having tested negative for nucleocapsid antibodies, the vaccine recipients showed no prior SARS-CoV-2 infection. As to this clone: Its specificity is not known.

Here immunoSEQ multiplex PCR was the method, and the copy in TCRdb shows in-frame clones only, minus some. In the table there are 25,000 to 35,000 clones, approximately 72% of which are singletons. From germline, CDR1 is LGHNA and CDR2 YSLEER. This CDR3 has 15 residues. The junction had 0 bases not matched to a gene; V was cut back by 0 bases and J by 1 base. Sequencing was performed on CD4+ T cells from PBMCs cultured with SARS-CoV-2 spike peptides, taken before COVID-19 vaccination. The clonotype was recovered from a human donor who received a COVID-19 vaccine. The chain joins TRBV4-3 to TRBJ2-5, with 9 bases fitting TRBD2. This chain's CDR3 is CASSQERGGQETQYF. The CDR3 DNA sequence: TGCGCCAGCAGCCAAGAGCGGGGGGGCCAAGAGACCCAGTACTTC.